This note documents a single T cell receptor (beta chain) sequence. Its matching antigen is unknown. The data derive from a study of shared clonotypes between healthy human individuals. The study, taken as a whole, reports: Genetic and exposure-history diversity was limited by the few donors.

Profiled with immunoSEQ multiplex PCR; TCRdb holds only in-frame clones, not every one. The table lists about 490,000 clones, over 70% of them singletons, with approximately 11% in the top ten. CDR3 length equals 15 residues. V was pared by 6 bases and J by 2 bases, with 4 bases of the junction left unmatched. From germline, CDR1 is MDHEN and CDR2 SYDVKM. The chain couples TRBV28 to TRBJ2-5; TRBD2 matches 12 bases. The sequence came from a woman between 35 and 50 years old in good health. Some clones in this sample may be carry-over from other donors' samples. The sequenced material came from PBMCs. In nucleotides, the CDR3 is TGTGCCAGCAGGATGACTAGCGGGGGACAAGAGACCCAGTACTTC. It yields the protein CASRMTSGGQETQYF.